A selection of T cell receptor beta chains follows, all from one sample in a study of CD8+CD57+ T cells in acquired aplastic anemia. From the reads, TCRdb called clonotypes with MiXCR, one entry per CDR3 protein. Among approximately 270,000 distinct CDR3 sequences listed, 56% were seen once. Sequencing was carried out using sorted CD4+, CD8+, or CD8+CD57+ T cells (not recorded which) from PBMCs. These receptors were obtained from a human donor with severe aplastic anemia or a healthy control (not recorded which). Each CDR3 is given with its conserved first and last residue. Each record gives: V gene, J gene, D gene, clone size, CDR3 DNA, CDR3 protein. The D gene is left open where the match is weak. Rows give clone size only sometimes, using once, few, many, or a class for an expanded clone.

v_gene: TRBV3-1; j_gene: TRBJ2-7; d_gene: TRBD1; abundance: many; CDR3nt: TGTGCCAGCAGCCTCCCGGGACAGGGACCCTACGAGCAGTACTTC; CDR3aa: CASSLPGQGPYEQYF
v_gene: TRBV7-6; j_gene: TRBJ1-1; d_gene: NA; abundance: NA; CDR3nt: TGTGCCAGCAGAAGGACAGACTCGAACACTGAAGCTTTCTTT; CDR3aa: CASRRTDSNTEAFF
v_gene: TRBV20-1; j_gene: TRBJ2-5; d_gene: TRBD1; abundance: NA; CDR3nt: TGCAGTGCTAGAGGGGGGGGACAGGGAGAGACCCAGTACTTC; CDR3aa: CSARGGGQGETQYF
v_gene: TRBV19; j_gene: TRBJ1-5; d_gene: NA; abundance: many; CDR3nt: TGTGCCAGTAGTTATTCTGGAAGGGGAGGAGGCAATCAGCCCCAGCATTTT; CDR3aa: CASSYSGRGGGNQPQHF
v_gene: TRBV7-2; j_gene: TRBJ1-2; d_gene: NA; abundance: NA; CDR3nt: TGTGCCAGCAGCCCGACGACGGGGACTGGCTATGGCTACACCTTC; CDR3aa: CASSPTTGTGYGYTF
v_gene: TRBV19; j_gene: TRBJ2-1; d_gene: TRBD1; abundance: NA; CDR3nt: TGTGCCAGTAGCCCCGGGACAGGGATCTATGAGCAGTTCTTC; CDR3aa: CASSPGTGIYEQFF
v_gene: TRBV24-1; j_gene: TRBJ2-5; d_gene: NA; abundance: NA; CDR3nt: TGTGCCACCAGTGATTATGACAAAGAGACCCAGTACTTC; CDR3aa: CATSDYDKETQYF
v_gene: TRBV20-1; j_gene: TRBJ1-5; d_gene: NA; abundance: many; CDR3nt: TGCAGTGCTAACAGGGCCAATCAGCCCCAGCATTTT; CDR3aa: CSANRANQPQHF
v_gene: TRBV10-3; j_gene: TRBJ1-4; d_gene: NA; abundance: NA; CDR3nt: TGTGCCATCAAGCAGTCCGTTAATGAAAAACTGTTTTTT; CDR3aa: CAIKQSVNEKLFF
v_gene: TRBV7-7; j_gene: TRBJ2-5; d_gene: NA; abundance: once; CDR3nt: TGTGCTAGCAGCTTAGTGACAGGGAGGGAAGAGACCCAGTACTTC; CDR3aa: CASSLVTGREETQYF
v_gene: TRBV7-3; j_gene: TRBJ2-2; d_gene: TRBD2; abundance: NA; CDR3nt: TGTGCCAGCAGCCCAGGGACTAGCGGGGGCCCGAACACCGGGGAGCTGTTTTTT; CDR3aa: CASSPGTSGGPNTGELFF
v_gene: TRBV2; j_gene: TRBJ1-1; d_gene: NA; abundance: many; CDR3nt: TGTGCCAGCAGTGGGGGTAGGAACACTGAAGCTTTCTTT; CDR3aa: CASSGGRNTEAFF
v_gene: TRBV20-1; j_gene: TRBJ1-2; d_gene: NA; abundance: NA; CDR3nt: TGCAGTGCTACAGAGGGGGGTCTCTATGGCTACACCTTC; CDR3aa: CSATEGGLYGYTF
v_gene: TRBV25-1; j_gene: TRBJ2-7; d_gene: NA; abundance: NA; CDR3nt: TGTGCCAGCAGTGAAGTTAGGAGCTACGAGCAGTACTTC; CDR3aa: CASSEVRSYEQYF
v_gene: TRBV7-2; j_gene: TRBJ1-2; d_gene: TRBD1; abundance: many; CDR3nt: TGTGCCAGCAAAAAGACAGGGGGCACCTATGGCTACACCTTC; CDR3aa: CASKKTGGTYGYTF
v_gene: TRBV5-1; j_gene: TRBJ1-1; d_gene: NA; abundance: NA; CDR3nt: TGCGCCAGCAGCTTGGCGTCGAACACTGAAGCTTTCTTT; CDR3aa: CASSLASNTEAFF
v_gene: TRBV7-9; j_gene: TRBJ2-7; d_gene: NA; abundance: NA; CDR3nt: TGTGCCAGCAGCTTAAGTCCTGAGGGCAGTGAGCAGTACTTC; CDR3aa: CASSLSPEGSEQYF
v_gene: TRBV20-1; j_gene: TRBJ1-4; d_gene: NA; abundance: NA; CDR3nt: TGCAGTGCCCCAGGGATGAGTGAAAAACTGTTTTTT; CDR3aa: CSAPGMSEKLFF
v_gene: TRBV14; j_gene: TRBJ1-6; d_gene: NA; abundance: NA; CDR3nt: TGTGCCAGCAGCCTCCTCGGGCGAGATAATTCACCCCTCCACTTT; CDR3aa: CASSLLGRDNSPLHF
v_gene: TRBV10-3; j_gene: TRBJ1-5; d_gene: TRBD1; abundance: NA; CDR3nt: TGTGCCATCAGTGCCATTGAACAGGGGTCTCAGCCCCAGCATTTT; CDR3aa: CAISAIEQGSQPQHF
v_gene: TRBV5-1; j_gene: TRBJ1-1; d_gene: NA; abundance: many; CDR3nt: TGCGCCAGCAGCCGTGGATCGACAGGTGAAGCTTTCTTT; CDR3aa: CASSRGSTGEAFF
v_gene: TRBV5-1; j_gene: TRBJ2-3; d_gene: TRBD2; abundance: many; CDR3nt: TGCGCCAGCAGCTTGGGACTAGCGGGGGGGGCCGGGACAGATACGCAGTATTTT; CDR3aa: CASSLGLAGGAGTDTQYF
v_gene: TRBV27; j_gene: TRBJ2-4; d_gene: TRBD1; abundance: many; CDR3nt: TGTGCCAGCAGTTCCGGGACAGGGCGTATTCAGTACTTC; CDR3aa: CASSSGTGRIQYF
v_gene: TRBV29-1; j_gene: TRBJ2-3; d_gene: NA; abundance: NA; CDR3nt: TGCAGCGTCAGGACTTCCTCTACGCAGTATTTT; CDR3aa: CSVRTSSTQYF
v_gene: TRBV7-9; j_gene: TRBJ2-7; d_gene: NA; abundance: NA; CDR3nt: TGTGCCAGCAGCTTAGGTTCCGTGTCTTACGAGCAGTACTTC; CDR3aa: CASSLGSVSYEQYF
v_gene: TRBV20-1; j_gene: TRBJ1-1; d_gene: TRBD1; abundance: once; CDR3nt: TGCAGTGCCAATGGGGACAGGGGGCGGACTGAAGCTTTCTTT; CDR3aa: CSANGDRGRTEAFF
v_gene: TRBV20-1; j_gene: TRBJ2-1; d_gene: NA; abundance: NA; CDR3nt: TGCAGTGCCAAGCAGGGGGGCTCCTACAATGAGCAGTTCTTC; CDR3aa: CSAKQGGSYNEQFF
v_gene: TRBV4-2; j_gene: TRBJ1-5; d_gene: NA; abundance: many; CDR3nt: TGTGCCAGCAGCAATCGGGTGTATCAGCCCCAGCATTTT; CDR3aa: CASSNRVYQPQHF
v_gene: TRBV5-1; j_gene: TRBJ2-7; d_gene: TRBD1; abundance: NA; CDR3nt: TGCGCCAGCAGTACCCTGGGTTTGGGACAGGGAAAGGACGAGCAGTACTTC; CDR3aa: CASSTLGLGQGKDEQYF
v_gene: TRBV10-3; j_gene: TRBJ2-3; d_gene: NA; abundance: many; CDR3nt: TGTGCCATCAGTGTGGGCAGGCTCACTAGCACAGATACGCAGTATTTT; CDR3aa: CAISVGRLTSTDTQYF
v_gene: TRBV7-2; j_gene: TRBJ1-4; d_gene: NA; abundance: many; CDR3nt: TGTGCCAGCAGCTTAGGTTCTGAAAAACTGTTTTTT; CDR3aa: CASSLGSEKLFF
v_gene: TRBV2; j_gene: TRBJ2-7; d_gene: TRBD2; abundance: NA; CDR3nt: TGTGCCAGCAGTGAAGAAATAGCGGGGAACTACTACGAGCAGTACTTC; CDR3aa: CASSEEIAGNYYEQYF
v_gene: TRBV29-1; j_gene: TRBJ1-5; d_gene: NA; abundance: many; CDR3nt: TGCAGCGTTGAAGAAGGTGGAAGGGGTCAGCCCCAGCATTTT; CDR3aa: CSVEEGGRGQPQHF
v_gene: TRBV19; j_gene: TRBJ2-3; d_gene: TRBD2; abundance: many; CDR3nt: TGTGCCAGTAGTATAGGTCCCCCAACTAGCGGGGGGCGCACAGATACGCAGTATTTT; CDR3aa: CASSIGPPTSGGRTDTQYF
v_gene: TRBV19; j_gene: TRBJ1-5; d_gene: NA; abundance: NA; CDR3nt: TGTGCCAGTAGTACTCAGGGGTCAGGGCAGCCCCAGCATTTT; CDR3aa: CASSTQGSGQPQHF
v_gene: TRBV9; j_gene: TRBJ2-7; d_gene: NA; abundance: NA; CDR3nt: TGTGCCATCAGTGAGTCGGTAACACTGTCCCCCGAGCAGTACTTC; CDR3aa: CAISESVTLSPEQYF
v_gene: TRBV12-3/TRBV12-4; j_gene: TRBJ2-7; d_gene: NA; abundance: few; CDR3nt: TGTGCCAGCAGTTTTGGGCAGATCGCCTACGAGCAGTACTTC; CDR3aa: CASSFGQIAYEQYF